Below, one T cell receptor (beta chain) is given with its context. Its antigen is still unknown. CDR1 and CDR2 from the germline V gene are SGHRS and YFSETQ. J was trimmed by 8 bases and V by 4 bases; bases with no gene match: 7. The CDR3 has 15 amino acids. These data belong to a study of post-analysis software for immune sequencing data. Study findings and constraints: Patients showed TRBV5-6, TRBV5-1 and TRBV20-1 among four to six TRBV segments more frequent than in controls. Multiple sclerosis patients showed significantly lower normalized Chao1 diversity than controls did.

Prepared TCR beta cDNA libraries contained unique molecular identifiers. MiXCR, applied by TCRdb to the PCR reads, yields one record per CDR3 protein. The table lists 250,000 to 300,000 distinct CDR3 sequences, 35% to 40% of them singletons. Sequencing used blood. The chain couples TRBV5-1 to TRBJ1-6, with 9 nucleotides matching TRBD1. This receptor was taken from a girl aged 5-17 years with multiple sclerosis. The CDR3, as DNA: TGCGCCAGCAGCCGTGAGACAGGGGGGGATTCACCCCTCCACTTT. Encoded protein: CASSRETGGDSPLHF.